Shown below are 23 T cell receptor beta chains from a single sample sequenced in a study of regulatory T cells in long-lasting Graves disease. Relying on iRepertoire HTBI primers and Arm-PCR of CDR3 regions, the team built TCR beta libraries. MiXCR was run by TCRdb on the multiplex PCR reads, yielding one entry per CDR3 protein. The data hold about 450,000 distinct CDR3 sequences, with about 15% observed a single time. Time point: newly diagnosed GD, antithyroid drugs for less than 3 months. From PBMCs, RNA was extracted and then used to make the TCR library. These data were also reused for a study on T cells in Graves' hyperthyroidism and ophthalmopathy.

The sequencing used peripheral blood mononuclear cells (PBMCs), collected at new diagnosis, from a patient treated with antithyroid drugs. These receptors all come from a woman aged 50 to 60 with Graves disease.

The table lists this clonotype with many counts. This rearrangement joins TRBV28 to TRBJ2-2; 8 positions agree with TRBD1. Germline CDR1 and CDR2: MDHEN and SYDVKM. After removal of 5 bases from V and 4 bases from J, the junction contained 3 bases not matched to a gene. The CDR3 extends over 14 amino acids. The CDR3: CASSRQGLTGELFF. DNA for the CDR3: TGTGCCAGCAGTAGACAGGGGCTCACCGGGGAGCTGTTTTTT. Based on the CDR3 plus reference TRBV28 and TRBJ2-2, the full variable domain is DVKVTQSSRYLVKRTGEKVFLECVQDMDHENMFWYRQDPGLGLRLIYFSYDVKMKEKGDIPEGYSVSREKKERFSLILESASTNQTSMYLCASSRQGLTGELFFGEGSRLTVL.

This clonotype was seen repeatedly, ten times or more. The rearrangement uses TRBV14 and TRBJ2-7; D ambiguous. V lost 0 bases to trimming and J lost 5 bases, with 11 bases between them. The CDR3 is made up of 14 amino acids. Germline CDR1 and CDR2: SGHDN and FVKESK. Here the CDR3 DNA reads TGTGCCAGCAGCCAAGATACCGTATATGACGAGCAGTACTTC. Translation: CASSQDTVYDEQYF.

This clonotype was counted between two and nine times. The V and J genes are TRBV4-1 and TRBJ2-1; D possibly corresponds to TRBD2 (6 bases). V lost 1 base, J lost 5 bases, and 15 bases lay in between. The CDR3 is 16 residues long. Germline CDR1 reads MGHRA; CDR2 reads YSYEKL. The DNA for the CDR3 is TGCGCCAGCAGCCAAGTTCTGACTAGGATAGACAATGAGCAGTTCTTC. Amino acid sequence: CASSQVLTRIDNEQFF.

This clonotype was recorded at least ten times. The chain carries TRBV3-1 and TRBJ2-3; D is possibly TRBD1 (6 bases). Between the trimmed V and J ends, which lost 1 base and 6 bases, there was a span of 14 bases. This CDR3 comprises 15 residues. In germline, CDR1 is LGHDT, CDR2 YNNKEL (reference sequence). The CDR3 DNA is TGTGCCAGCAGCCAAGCCGGGACACCCCTGGATACGCAGTATTTT. Amino acids: CASSQAGTPLDTQYF.

The chain carries TRBV2 and TRBJ2-7, with 7 bases aligning to TRBD1. Germline values: CDR1 SNHLY, CDR2 FYNNEI. The V segment lost 2 bases and the J segment 3 bases; nucleotides outside the gene matches: 7. The CDR3 consists of 15 residues. CDR3 sequence reads: CASSEMTGLSYEQYF. The CDR3 DNA reads as TGTGCCAGCAGTGAAATGACAGGGCTTAGCTACGAGCAGTACTTC.

This rearrangement joins TRBV19 to TRBJ2-6; D call uncertain. Trimming took 8 bases from V and 4 from J, leaving 9 bases between them. The CDR3 consists of 13 residues. Germline V gives CDR1 LNHDA, CDR2 SQIVND (reference sequence). CDR3 nucleotide sequence: TGTGCCAGTGCTGAAGGAGGGGCCAACGTCCTGACTTTC. This codes for CASAEGGANVLTF.

This clonotype was recorded at least ten times. This chain connects TRBV6-4 to TRBJ2-2, with D perhaps assigned TRBD1 or TRBD2 (5 bases each). V was cut by 0 bases and J by 3 bases, with 17 bases left in between. The CDR3 spans 18 residues. Per the germline V gene, CDR1 is MRHNA and CDR2 is SNTAGT. The CDR3 sequence is CASSDSMLEGYDTGELFF. DNA for the CDR3: TGTGCCAGCAGTGACTCGATGTTAGAGGGGTACGACACCGGGGAGCTGTTTTTT.

There are a few counts of this clonotype. The chain uses TRBV9 and TRBJ1-1, with a tentative D call TRBD1 (6 bases). Germline CDR1 is SGDLS and CDR2 is YYNGEE. CDR3 length: 15 amino acids. Between the trimmed V and J ends, which lost 4 bases and 3 bases, there was a span of 16 bases. The CDR3 protein is CASSRETGLYTEAFF. Here the CDR3 DNA reads TGTGCCAGCAGCAGAGAAACAGGGTTGTACACTGAAGCTTTCTTT.

This clonotype was picked up a small number of times. This rearrangement joins TRBV6-1 to TRBJ1-1, with TRBD1 matching over 8 bases. The CDR3 is 18 amino acids. V lost 4 bases to trimming and J lost 0 bases; unmatched junction nucleotides: 13. The germline CDR1 and CDR2 sequences are MNHNS and SASEGT. CDR3 in amino acids: CASSVRLGTGFMNTEAFF. CDR3 coding DNA: TGTGCCAGCAGTGTACGCCTGGGGACAGGATTCATGAACACTGAAGCTTTCTTT.

This clonotype appeared many times. The J gene is TRBJ1-2, the V gene TRBV30; possible D gene TRBD1, 6 bases. This CDR3 contains 13 residues. V was trimmed by 2 bases and J by 4 bases, leaving 11 bases between them. The V gene's germline CDR1 is GTSNPN and CDR2 SVGIG (reference sequence). CDR3 sequence reads: CAWSSGQTYGYTF. The CDR3 coding sequence is TGTGCCTGGAGTTCCGGACAGACCTATGGCTACACCTTC.

This clonotype was detected ten times or more. V usage is TRBV28 and J usage is TRBJ2-7; D unresolved. The germline V and J ends were trimmed by 5 bases and 4 bases, with 9 bases remaining between them. The germline CDR1 and CDR2 sequences are MDHEN and SYDVKM. This CDR3 is 12 amino acids long. Written as DNA, the CDR3 is TGTGCCAGCAGTGCCCCCGGGTACGAGCAGTACTTC. Amino acids: CASSAPGYEQYF.

V is TRBV3-1 and J is TRBJ2-3; TRBD2 matches at 11 bases. This CDR3 spans 18 amino acids. In germline, CDR1 is LGHDT, CDR2 YNNKEL (reference sequence). With 1 base clipped from V and 1 base from J, the junction kept 7 bases outside the gene matches. CDR3 bases: TGTGCCAGCAGCCAAGGCCTAGGGACTAGCGGACGCACAGATACGCAGTATTTT. Translated: CASSQGLGTSGRTDTQYF.

Only a few counts were recorded for this clonotype. The chain recombines TRBV24-1 with TRBJ2-1; the D is unclear. This CDR3 is built from 13 residues. V lost 6 bases, J lost 6 bases, and 11 bases lay in between. Germline V lookup: CDR1 KGHDR, CDR2 SFDVKD. For the CDR3, the DNA is TGTGCCACCAGTTTAGGGTGGGGCAATGAGCAGTTCTTC. Protein product: CATSLGWGNEQFF.

The rearrangement links TRBV28 to TRBJ2-1; D is ambiguous. CDR1 MDHEN and CDR2 SYDVKM come from the germline V gene. V lost 3 bases, J lost 4 bases, and 7 bases lay in between. This CDR3 has 13 amino acids. The DNA of the CDR3 is TGTGCCAGCAGTTTCTGGAATTACAATGAGCAGTTCTTC. Amino acids: CASSFWNYNEQFF.

This clonotype was recorded many times. The chain joins TRBV12-3 or TRBV12-4 to TRBJ2-5, with a possible D match to TRBD1 (5 bases). V dropped 7 bases and J dropped 4 bases, with 7 bases sitting between them. There are 11 residues in the CDR3. CDR3 nucleotides: TGTGCCAGCACCACAGGAGAGACCCAGTACTTC. Translating gives CASTTGETQYF.

The CDR3 nucleotides are TGTGCCAGCAGCGCGGGAGTCAGTTTCCGGAGGGAGCTGTTTTTT. This sequence encodes CASSAGVSFRRELFF. V is TRBV7-2 and J is TRBJ2-2, with 7 bases matching TRBD2. This CDR3 comprises 15 residues. CDR1 and CDR2 from the germline V gene are SGHTA and FQGNSA. V gave up 5 bases and J gave up 9 bases; unmatched junction bases: 12.

This clonotype has more than one count but fewer than ten. The rearrangement uses TRBV6-2 or TRBV6-3 and TRBJ1-5, with a tentative D call TRBD1 (5 bases). Deletions cut 5 bases from V and 2 bases from J, with 16 bases between. Germline assignment: CDR1 MNHEY and CDR2 SVGEGT. The CDR3 totals 16 residues. The CDR3 reads CASSEGPGFGNQPQHF. Here the CDR3 DNA reads TGTGCCAGCAGTGAGGGGCCGGGGTTTGGCAATCAGCCCCAGCATTTT.

Many counts were recorded for this clonotype. The rearrangement joins TRBV12-3 or TRBV12-4 to TRBJ1-2; D is ambiguous. V was shortened by 8 bases and J by 3 bases, with 16 bases between the two germline ends. This CDR3 has 14 residues. In DNA, the CDR3 is TGTGCCAGCTTAAGGCGGACGGCGGACTATGGCTACACCTTC. Translating it yields CASLRRTADYGYTF.

The rearrangement uses TRBV29-1 and TRBJ1-5; D gene uncertain. This CDR3 is built from 13 residues. V was shortened by 6 bases and J by 2 bases, with 11 bases between the two germline ends. The germline V gene has CDR1 SQVTM and CDR2 ANQGSEA. In DNA, the CDR3 is TGCAGCGTCCTTTTGGGTGGCAATCAGCCCCAGCATTTT. It yields the protein CSVLLGGNQPQHF. Combining the CDR3 with reference TRBV29-1 and TRBJ1-5 gives the whole variable domain SAVISQKPSRDICQRGTSLTIQCQVDSQVTMMFWYRQQPGQSLTLIATANQGSEATYESGFVIDKFPISRPNLTFSTLTVSNMSPEDSSIYLCSVLLGGNQPQHFGDGTRLSIL.

The genes are TRBV13 and TRBJ2-4; no clear D. Germline CDR1 and CDR2: PRHDT and FYEKMQ (reference sequence). This CDR3 contains 12 residues. V was cut by 0 bases and J by 4 bases, with 1 base left in between. For the CDR3, the DNA is TGTGCCAGCAGCTTAGGGAAAAACATTCAGTACTTC. Encoded protein: CASSLGKNIQYF.

The rearrangement uses TRBV13 and TRBJ2-5, with D perhaps TRBD2 (6 bases). This CDR3 has 15 residues. Trimming pared 3 bases from V and 4 bases from J, leaving 15 bases between. Germline V gene lookup returns CDR1 PRHDT and CDR2 FYEKMQ (reference sequence). The CDR3 DNA sequence: TGTGCCAGCAGCTTCAGGACTAACCTCGGAGAGACCCAGTACTTC. As protein: CASSFRTNLGETQYF.

In this sample, this clonotype turned up many times. This sequence joins TRBV18 and TRBJ1-1; D unresolved. Germline V gene lookup returns CDR1 KGHSH and CDR2 LQKENI. The V end lost 2 bases, the J end lost 6 bases, and 10 bases lay between the germline ends. This CDR3 region has 13 residues. The CDR3 spells CASSPTGPAEAFF. For the CDR3, the DNA is TGTGCCAGCTCACCAACCGGTCCGGCTGAAGCTTTCTTT.

This clonotype was counted ten times or more. This chain connects TRBV12-5 to TRBJ2-5; TRBD2 matches 7 bases. The CDR3 is 15 amino acids. Germline V gene sequence: CDR1 LGHNT, CDR2 FRNRAP. Unmatched junction bases numbered 9, after V lost 1 base and J lost 7 bases. In DNA form, the CDR3 reads TGTGCTAGTGGTTTGGCACCCCGGCGGGAGTCGACCCAGTACTTC. It codes for CASGLAPRRESTQYF.